The 7 T cell receptor beta chains given below trace back to one sample, sequenced in a study of T cell clonality in common variable immunodeficiency. Findings and limits, study-wide: Reportedly, TCR beta sequences from common variable immunodeficiency showed fewer deletions and N-nucleotide insertions.

These receptors have no known antigen. Generated by immunoSEQ multiplex PCR, the TCRdb table keeps only in-frame clones and is missing some. The sample includes around 30,000 clones, none of them occurring once. The sequenced sample was peripheral blood mononuclear cells. The source of these receptors is a human donor with common variable immunodeficiency.

The sample holds many counts of this clone. Other DNA sequences of this sample code for an identical CDR3. The DNA read from the CDR3 is TGTGCCAGCAGCGTACAGGGAGCTAACTATGGC. This gives the protein CASSVQGANYG. The whole CDR3 region reads CASSVQGANYGYTF. The V gene is TRBV7-2, the J gene TRBJ1-2; TRBD1 might be the D (6 bases). Read data end 3 residues before the CDR3 end; the end is taken from the germline J gene. V gave up 5 bases and J gave up 0 bases, with 10 bases separating them. Germline CDR1 and CDR2: SGHTA and FQGNSA. This CDR3 contains 14 residues.

This clone was seen a handful of times. Read sequence stops 3 residues before the CDR3 end, and the germline J gene provides the missing end. The chain recombines TRBV7-8 with TRBJ2-2; 10 bases are a match to TRBD1. Germline trimming cut 6 bases from V and 7 bases from J; bases unmatched to any gene: 11. This CDR3 contains 16 residues. CDR1 is SGHVS, CDR2 FQNEAQ, per germline. The covered CDR3 bases are TGTGCCAGCAGACTGTGGGGACAGGGGTCGAACGGGGAG. This sequence encodes CASRLWGQGSNGE. The whole CDR3 protein is CASRLWGQGSNGELFF.

For this clone: The read stops 3 residues short of the end of the CDR3; the missing end is completed from the germline J gene. V gene TRBV7-8 combines with J gene TRBJ2-1; 7 bases map to TRBD2. The trim removed 1 base at V and 5 bases at J, leaving 2 bases unmatched. This CDR3 has 14 amino acids. From germline, CDR1 is SGHVS and CDR2 FQNEAQ. CDR3 DNA, as far as it was read: TGTGCCAGCAGCTTAGGGACTAGGGACAATGAG. It specifies CASSLGTRDNE. The whole CDR3 reads CASSLGTRDNEQFF. Together with reference TRBV7-8 and TRBJ2-1, the CDR3 gives the full variable domain: GAGVSQSPRYKVAKRGQDVALRCDPISGHVSLFWYQQALGQGPEFLTYFQNEAQLDKSGLPSDRFFAERPEGSVSTLKIQRTQQEDSAVYLCASSLGTRDNEQFFGPGTRLTVL.

This clone has more than one count but fewer than ten. The read terminates 3 residues ahead of where the CDR3 ends, so the germline J gene completes it. This sequence joins TRBV18 and TRBJ1-6, with 7 bases lining up with TRBD1. Germline CDR1 KGHSH, CDR2 LQKENI. V gave up 1 base and J gave up 10 bases; unmatched junction bases: 7. The CDR3 has 15 residues. CDR3 region: CASSPREGAESPLHF. CDR3 bases read: TGTGCCAGCTCACCACGTGAGGGGGCAGAATCACCC.

In this sample, this clone turned up many times. The read falls 3 residues short of the CDR3 end, and the missing part is taken from the germline J gene. V is TRBV5-1 and J is TRBJ1-2, with TRBD1 as a possible D gene (6 bases). V was cut by 4 bases and J by 4 bases, with 17 bases left in between. Germline V CDR1 and CDR2: SGHRS, YFSETQ. The CDR3 has 15 amino acids. CDR3 bases read: TGCGCCAGCAGCAGCCTACAGGGAGGGGTCTATGGC. Protein: CASSSLQGGVYG. The CDR3, in full, reads CASSSLQGGVYGYTF.

This clone was counted a few times. The CDR3 goes on 3 residues after the read ends, and that part is filled in from the germline J gene. V gene TRBV7-6 combines with J gene TRBJ1-3, with D possibly being TRBD1 (6 bases). With 5 bases removed from V and 3 bases from J, the gap between germline ends came to 17 bases. This CDR3 has 16 residues. In germline, CDR1 is SGHVS, CDR2 FNYEAQ. CDR3 loop: CASSASKTRGGNTIYF. CDR3 DNA (partial): TGTGCCAGCAGCGCCTCCAAAACCAGGGGTGGAAACACC.

This clone was seen a few times. The sequenced fragment ends 3 residues before the CDR3 boundary, so the rest is inferred from the germline J gene. The genes are TRBV18 and TRBJ2-7, with 9 nucleotides matching TRBD1. There are 16 residues in the CDR3. The germline V gene has CDR1 KGHSH and CDR2 LQKENI. Germline trimming cut 3 bases from V and 3 bases from J; bases unmatched to any gene: 9. CDR3 residues: CASSPRGQGIGYEQYF. The DNA read from the CDR3 is TGTGCCAGCTCACCCCGGGGACAGGGAATTGGCTACGAG.